Below, 5 T cell receptor beta chains from the same sample are listed, as sequenced in a study of blood T cell repertoires in COVID-19. TCRdb's table, derived via immunoSEQ multiplex PCR, lists solely in-frame clones and lacks some. The table lists 320,000 or so clones, around 84% of them singletons. Sequences were obtained from PBMCs or T cells enriched from blood (not recorded which). These receptors were taken from a woman in her twenties or thirties who had been exposed to COVID-19.

The chain is built from TRBV6-5 and TRBJ1-2, with D perhaps TRBD1 (6 bases). This CDR3 spans 13 amino acids. The V gene's germline CDR1 is MNHEY and CDR2 SVGAGI. The ends were cut back, 6 bases at V and 7 bases at J, with 15 bases in the middle. CDR3 sequence (DNA): TGTGCCAGCAGGATAAACAGGGATTCTGGCTACACCTTC. Its translation: CASRINRDSGYTF.

This clone was picked up many times. The DNA of the CDR3 is TGCGCCAGCAGCCAAAATAGCAGGGGCGGGGGCAATGAAAAACTGTTTTTT. This codes for CASSQNSRGGGNEKLFF. This chain uses TRBV4-1 with TRBJ1-4; TRBD1 might be the D (6 bases). Trimming took 2 bases from V and 5 from J, leaving 18 bases between them. Germline V gene data show CDR1 as MGHRA and CDR2 as YSYEKL. There are 17 residues in the CDR3.

V gene TRBV30 combines with J gene TRBJ2-7; D is undetermined. Germline values: CDR1 GTSNPN, CDR2 SVGIG (reference sequence). There are 12 residues in the CDR3. V was pared by 2 bases and J by 3 bases, with 8 bases between. The DNA for the CDR3 is TGTGCCTGGAGTCACAGTTACTACGAGCAGTACTTC. Amino acids: CAWSHSYYEQYF.

This sequence joins TRBV6-5 and TRBJ1-3, with D unresolved. CDR1 is MNHEY and CDR2 is SVGAGI in the germline V gene. Trimming stripped 4 bases from V and 0 bases from J, with 7 bases between. The length of the CDR3 is 14 residues. In DNA, the CDR3 is TGTGCCAGCAGTTCTAAGAGCTCTGGAAACACCATATATTTT. Its translation: CASSSKSSGNTIYF.

J is TRBJ2-7 and V is TRBV6-5, with D tentatively TRBD1 (5 bases). Trimming shortened V by 6 bases and J by 3 bases, and 18 bases separated the two germline ends. This CDR3 spans 15 amino acids. Germline CDR1 MNHEY, CDR2 SVGAGI. The CDR3 nucleotides read TGTGCCAGCAGGGACCAGGGTGGACGCCTCTACGAGCAGTACTTC. Amino acids: CASRDQGGRLYEQYF.